A single sample gave rise to the 10 T cell receptor beta chains below, sequenced in a study of T cell responses to AZD1222 COVID-19 vaccine. Profiling relied on immunoSEQ multiplex PCR, and the TCRdb table lists in-frame clones only, not all of them. The sample shows over 65,000 clones, 85% to 90% of them seen only once. The specimen was peripheral blood, collected on day 0 of AZD1222 vaccination. Receptors originate from an adult in good health.

This chain links TRBV3-1 (or the pseudogene TRBV3-2) with TRBJ2-2; TRBD1 aligns across 9 bases. This CDR3 has 15 amino acids. CDR1 is LGHDT and CDR2 is YNNKEL in the germline V gene (reference sequence). Germline trimming cut 1 base from V and 3 bases from J; bases unmatched to any gene: 0. Here the CDR3 reads CASSQGDRDTGELFF. As DNA, the CDR3 is TGTGCCAGCAGCCAAGGGGACAGGGACACCGGGGAGCTGTTTTTT.

The chain has TRBV11-2 and TRBJ1-6; no definite D call. This CDR3 region has 13 residues. Germline loops: CDR1 SGHAT, CDR2 FQNNGV. Trimming took 3 bases from V and 9 from J, leaving 9 bases between them. CDR3 amino acids: CASSFEDGSPLHF. The CDR3 DNA reads as TGTGCCAGCAGCTTCGAGGATGGTTCACCCCTCCACTTT.

The chain recombines TRBV5-1 with TRBJ2-1; 8 positions agree with TRBD1. The CDR3 consists of 15 residues. Germline assignment: CDR1 SGHRS and CDR2 YFSETQ. V dropped 4 bases and J dropped 7; count of bases not matched to a gene: 10. Here the CDR3 DNA reads TGCGCCAGCAGCGCGACAGGGGTTGACCCGAATGAGCAGTTCTTC. It translates to CASSATGVDPNEQFF.

This sequence joins TRBV6-5 and TRBJ1-2; D gene ambiguous. There are 14 residues in the CDR3. The germline V gene encodes CDR1 MNHEY and CDR2 SVGAGI. V was trimmed by 6 bases and J by 0 bases, leaving 11 bases between them. The CDR3 reads CASSLGRANYGYTF. The CDR3, as DNA: TGTGCCAGCAGCTTAGGGCGTGCTAACTATGGCTACACCTTC.

The chain recombines TRBV27 with TRBJ2-7, with 7 bases fitting TRBD1. The germline V gene has CDR1 MNHEY and CDR2 SMNVEV (reference sequence). CDR3 size: 14 residues. After removal of 5 bases from V and 6 bases from J, the junction contained 10 bases not matched to a gene. CDR3 amino acids: CASSPLDRLSEQYF. In DNA form, the CDR3 reads TGTGCCAGCAGTCCACTGGACAGGTTGTCCGAGCAGTACTTC.

The chain has TRBV5-1 and TRBJ2-5, with D hard to call. The CDR3 consists of 14 residues. The V gene lost 0 bases and the J gene lost 3 bases, with 9 bases spanning the gap. Germline values: CDR1 SGHRS, CDR2 YFSETQ. The chain's CDR3 is CASSLGDLKETQYF. Here the CDR3 DNA reads TGCGCCAGCAGCTTGGGAGATTTGAAAGAGACCCAGTACTTC.

The rearrangement uses TRBV7-9 and TRBJ2-7; TRBD1 agrees at 10 bases. Germline lookup yields CDR1 SEHNR and CDR2 FQNEAQ (reference sequence). Losses at the gene ends were 7 bases for V and 2 bases for J; bases not matched to a gene: 2. The CDR3 sequence is 13 residues long. The CDR3 loop reads CASTGQGAYEQYF. CDR3 nucleotide sequence: TGTGCCAGCACCGGACAGGGGGCCTACGAGCAGTACTTC.

Only one count was recorded for this clone. The chain links TRBV28 to TRBJ1-2; D perhaps matches TRBD1 (6 bases). The germline V gene has CDR1 MDHEN and CDR2 SYDVKM. This CDR3 has 14 amino acids. Trimming left V 6 bases short and J 7 bases short, with 18 bases between. The CDR3 sequence: CASSTSGGIGGYTF. The CDR3 coding sequence is TGTGCCAGCAGCACAAGTGGGGGCATAGGTGGCTACACCTTC.

This clone is a singleton in its sample. This chain connects TRBV30 to TRBJ1-2, with D tentatively TRBD1 (5 bases). The CDR3 totals 13 residues. V lost 3 bases, J lost 4 bases, and 12 bases lay in between. Germline assignment: CDR1 GTSNPN and CDR2 SVGIG (reference sequence). This CDR3 reads CAWRRDGTYGYTF. The DNA for the CDR3 is TGTGCCTGGAGGAGGGACGGCACCTATGGCTACACCTTC.

The CDR3 coding sequence is TGTGCCACTAGACAGGGGAACACTGAAGCTTTCTTT. As protein: CATRQGNTEAFF. The rearrangement links TRBV27 to TRBJ1-1, with TRBD1 identical over 7 bases. This CDR3 has 12 residues. V was pared by 10 bases and J by 1 base, with 3 bases of the junction left unmatched. Germline-derived CDR1 and CDR2 are MNHEY and SMNVEV (reference sequence).